This section outlines one TCR beta chain sequence together with its context. Its antigen is not known. TCRdb reprocessed the 5' RACE reads and keeps a single row for each CDR3 protein, giving no DNA. In all, the sample yields 150,000 or so distinct CDR3 sequences. Germline loops: CDR1 SGHVS, CDR2 FQNEAQ. The CDR3 runs 14 residues. This sample stems from a study of T cells expressing NK-cell markers. Looking at the study overall: From sorted CD3+CD56+NKG2C+, CD3+CD56+NKG2C- and CD3+CD56-NKG2C+ T cells came the TCR beta repertoires. The sequencing cohort of eight donors included seven HCMV-seropositive individuals and one seronegative individual. General study results and limits: One observes that, in several donors, these clonotypes were also the leading ones within the CD3+CD56-NKG2C+ fraction.

V is TRBV7-8 and J is TRBJ1-6. The source is a woman aged 18-70 years in good health. The material sequenced was blood T cells: a sorted CD56 or NKG2C T cell subset, CD4+ or CD8+ T cells, or bulk PBMC T cells (not recorded which). The CDR3 is CASSLGTENSPLHF.